The clone carrying this TCR beta chain came up a few times. Its target is not known. This entry is derived from a study of T cells after yellow fever vaccination. Study-level background: Preparing low-cell-number fractions relied on SMART-Seq v4 Ultra Low Input.

General study findings and limits: Subsequent to the booster, the majority of primary-vaccination clones reappeared (under 98% CD4, 85% to 90% CD8).

Generation of TCR cDNA used 5'RACE template switching (which added a universal primer site and UMIs). MiXCR, applied by TCRdb to the 5' RACE reads, yields one record per CDR3 protein. The sample records 350,000 to 550,000 distinct CDR3 sequences, 18% being singletons. Here the sequenced sample was PBMCs, taken before the yellow fever booster vaccination. This TCR derives from a man aged 18 to 29 who received the YFV17D yellow fever vaccine.

Here the CDR3 DNA reads TGTGCCAGCAGCTCTAGGGGGTTAGACGAGCAGTACTTC. Translated, it gives CASSSRGLDEQYF. This rearrangement joins TRBV27 to TRBJ2-7; tentative D call: TRBD1 (6 bases). V shed 6 bases and J shed 5 bases, with 14 bases lying between them. CDR3 size: 13 residues. In germline, CDR1 is MNHEY, CDR2 SMNVEV (reference sequence).